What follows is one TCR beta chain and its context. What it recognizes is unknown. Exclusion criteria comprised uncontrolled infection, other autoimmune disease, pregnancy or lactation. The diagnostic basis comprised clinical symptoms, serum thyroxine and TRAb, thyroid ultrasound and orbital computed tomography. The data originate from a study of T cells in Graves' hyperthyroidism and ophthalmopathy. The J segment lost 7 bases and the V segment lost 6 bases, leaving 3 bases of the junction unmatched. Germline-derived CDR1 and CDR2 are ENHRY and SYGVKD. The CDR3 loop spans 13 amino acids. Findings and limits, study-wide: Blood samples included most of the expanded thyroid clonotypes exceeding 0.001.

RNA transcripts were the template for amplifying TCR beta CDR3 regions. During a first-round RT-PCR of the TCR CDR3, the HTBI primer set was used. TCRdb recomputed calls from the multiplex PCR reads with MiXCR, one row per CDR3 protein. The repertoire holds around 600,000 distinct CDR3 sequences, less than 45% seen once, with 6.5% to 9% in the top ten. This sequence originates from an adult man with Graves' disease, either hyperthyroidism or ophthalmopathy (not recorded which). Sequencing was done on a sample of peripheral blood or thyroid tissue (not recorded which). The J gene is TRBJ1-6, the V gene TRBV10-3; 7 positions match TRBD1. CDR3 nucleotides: TGTGCCATCAGAGGACAGGAGAATTCACCCCTCCACTTT. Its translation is CAIRGQENSPLHF.